This TCR beta chain was recovered during a study of T cells in Graves' hyperthyroidism and ophthalmopathy. Study as a whole: At the time of initial diagnosis and before any treatment, peripheral blood was collected. Study-wide results and limits: Researchers found most expanded thyroid clonotypes above 0.001 in blood as well. Ophthalmopathy could be told apart from stable hyperthyroidism with a 13 V-J model.

Individuals with ophthalmopathy presented a Clinical Activity Score of at least 3, a NOSPECS grade of at least 4 and a duration under 3 months. Comment on this clonotype: Its antigen is still unknown.

Amplification targeted TCR beta CDR3 regions from RNA transcripts. HTBI primers were employed in a first-round RT-PCR of the TCR CDR3. TCRdb reprocessed the multiplex PCR reads via MiXCR and lists one record per CDR3 protein. The data show about 350,000 distinct CDR3 sequences, roughly an eighth seen once. The material sequenced was blood. The clonotype comes from a woman in her 40s with Graves' ophthalmopathy.

This CDR3 is CASSIPQGWVNEQFF. The CDR3 nucleotides read TGTGCCAGTAGTATACCCCAGGGGTGGGTGAATGAGCAGTTCTTC. This chain links TRBV19 with TRBJ2-1; possibly TRBD1 for D (6 bases). This CDR3 contains 15 residues. The ends were cut back, 2 bases at V and 7 bases at J, with 15 bases in the middle. Germline values: CDR1 LNHDA, CDR2 SQIVND (reference sequence).